The clone carrying this T cell receptor beta chain was detected only once. Method: immunoSEQ multiplex PCR; TCRdb's copy keeps in-frame clones and lacks some. The sample records about 26,000 clones, more than 70% being singletons. This CDR3 is 15 amino acids long. This sample was taken from a study of neoadjuvant nivolumab and ipilimumab in lung cancer. Sequencing used peripheral blood, obtained before neoadjuvant nivolumab, alone or with ipilimumab. This receptor was obtained from an adult with non-small cell lung cancer. This chain joins TRBV21-1 and TRBJ1-1. TRBV21-1 is a pseudogene segment. In DNA form, the CDR3 reads TGTGCCAGCACCATGGCAGTAAGGCGGGTCACTGAAGCTTTCTTT. Its protein is CASTMAVRRVTEAFF.